A selection of T cell receptor beta chains follows, all from one sample in a study of cytomegalovirus exposure and HLA in healthy donors. The repertoire was sequenced with immunoSEQ multiplex PCR; TCRdb's copy has only in-frame clones and lacks some. This table lists 75,000 to 95,000 clones. The material sequenced was PBMCs. These receptors were obtained from a woman aged 60-75 years in good health and CMV-seronegative. Both conserved end residues are part of each CDR3. The D gene is left open where the match is weak.

DNA: TGTGCCATCATCTCGGACACCTACAATGAGCAGTTCTTC; CDR3: CAIISDTYNEQFF; J: TRBJ2-1; V: TRBV10-3; D: .
DNA: TGTGCCAGCAGCTTGGGCAGGAACACTGAAGCTTTCTTT; CDR3: CASSLGRNTEAFF; J: TRBJ1-1; V: TRBV7-9; D: .
DNA: TGTGCCAGTACCCTACAGGCCTCTGGAAACACCATATATTTT; CDR3: CASTLQASGNTIYF; J: TRBJ1-3; V: TRBV19; D: .
DNA: TGTGCCAGCAGCCAAGGACTAGCGGGATCAGATACGCAGTATTTT; CDR3: CASSQGLAGSDTQYF; J: TRBJ2-3; V: TRBV11-3; D: TRBD2
DNA: TGCAGTGCTCCCTTGACAGATACGCAGTATTTT; CDR3: CSAPLTDTQYF; J: TRBJ2-3; V: TRBV20-1; D: .
DNA: TGTGCCAGTAGTATACAGGGGCCTAGCGGGAGGTCAACACCACGAATCGACTACGAGCAGTACTTC; CDR3: CASSIQGPSGRSTPRIDYEQYF; J: TRBJ2-7; V: TRBV19; D: TRBD2
DNA: TGTGCTAGTGGTTTGGTTCCCATTACTAGCGGGAGGATTCTACTTCCCGACACAGATACGCAGTATTTT; CDR3: CASGLVPITSGRILLPDTDTQYF; J: TRBJ2-3; V: TRBV12-5; D: TRBD2
DNA: TGCAGCGTCGTCCCCGGCCTAGTCCCTGATACGCAGTATTTT; CDR3: CSVVPGLVPDTQYF; J: TRBJ2-3; V: TRBV29-1; D: .
DNA: TGTGCCAGCAGCCTTCAGGGTCTAGGCAACACCATATATTTT; CDR3: CASSLQGLGNTIYF; J: TRBJ1-3; V: TRBV7-2; D: .
DNA: TGTGCCCGAGCGGTAAGCTTCTACAATGAGCAGTTCTTC; CDR3: CARAVSFYNEQFF; J: TRBJ2-1; V: TRBV2; D: .
DNA: TGCGCCAGCAGCCCTAATCCGGGACTAGCGGGACCCTACAATGAGCAGTTCTTC; CDR3: CASSPNPGLAGPYNEQFF; J: TRBJ2-1; V: TRBV5-1; D: TRBD2
DNA: TGTGCCAGCAGTCCCCGGACTGCCTACGAGCAGTACTTC; CDR3: CASSPRTAYEQYF; J: TRBJ2-7; V: TRBV6-6; D: .
DNA: TGTGCCAGCAGTCAAACAGGGGGTCCCGACTATGGCTACACCTTC; CDR3: CASSQTGGPDYGYTF; J: TRBJ1-2; V: TRBV28; D: TRBD1
DNA: TGTGCCAGCAGTTACTCGACGGCAGGGGGCACCGGGGAGCTGTTTTTT; CDR3: CASSYSTAGGTGELFF; J: TRBJ2-2; V: TRBV6-5; D: TRBD1
DNA: TGTGCCAGCAGCTTAGGAGACTATAGGGACAATGAGCAGTTCTTC; CDR3: CASSLGDYRDNEQFF; J: TRBJ2-1; V: TRBV7-9; D: .
DNA: TGTGCCAGCAGTCCGGGACACGCGAACACCGGGGAGCTGTTTTTT; CDR3: CASSPGHANTGELFF; J: TRBJ2-2; V: TRBV2; D: .
DNA: TGTGCCACCTCACAGGACGCCATCGGGGAGCTGTTTTTT; CDR3: CATSQDAIGELFF; J: TRBJ2-2; V: TRBV6-1; D: .
DNA: TGCGCCAGCGGCAGGGGGGATAACACTGAAGCTTTCTTT; CDR3: CASGRGDNTEAFF; J: TRBJ1-1; V: TRBV10-2; D: TRBD1
DNA: TGTGCCATCAGTGAGCCTAGCGGAAAGGGGGGAGAGACCCAGTACTTC; CDR3: CAISEPSGKGGETQYF; J: TRBJ2-5; V: TRBV10-3; D: .
DNA: TGTGCCAGCAGCCCGGACAGGGCTCAGTATGGCTACACCTTC; CDR3: CASSPDRAQYGYTF; J: TRBJ1-2; V: TRBV7-9; D: TRBD1
DNA: TGTGCCAGCAGCCAGGGACTAGCGGCCTCCTACGAGCAGTACTTC; CDR3: CASSQGLAASYEQYF; J: TRBJ2-7; V: TRBV5-6; D: TRBD2
DNA: TGTGCCAGCAGCTTACGCTCCGGGACACAAAGAGCCTACGAGCAGTACTTC; CDR3: CASSLRSGTQRAYEQYF; J: TRBJ2-7; V: TRBV5-8; D: .
DNA: TGTGCCAGCAGCTTAGACAGGGTACAGTTCTTC; CDR3: CASSLDRVQFF; J: TRBJ2-1; V: TRBV7-2; D: .
DNA: TGTGCCAGCAGCTATCAAAACTATGGCTACACCTTC; CDR3: CASSYQNYGYTF; J: TRBJ1-2; V: TRBV6-6; D: .
DNA: TGTGCCAGCAGCCCCAGCGGCAGCCCGCGGGGGAACACTGAAGCTTTCTTT; CDR3: CASSPSGSPRGNTEAFF; J: TRBJ1-1; V: TRBV11-1; D: .
DNA: TGTGCCAGCAGAACCTACAGGGGGCCCTACGAGCAGTACTTC; CDR3: CASRTYRGPYEQYF; J: TRBJ2-7; V: TRBV6-5; D: TRBD1
DNA: TGTGCCAGCAGCCTCCAGGGGGGCATATACAATGAGCAGTTCTTC; CDR3: CASSLQGGIYNEQFF; J: TRBJ2-1; V: TRBV7-2; D: .
DNA: TGTGCCTGGAGACAGACAGGGGCGCCCGGCTACACCTTC; CDR3: CAWRQTGAPGYTF; J: TRBJ1-2; V: TRBV30; D: TRBD1
DNA: TGTGCCATCAGTGGCGCGGGAGGGCCGGATGAGCAGTTCTTC; CDR3: CAISGAGGPDEQFF; J: TRBJ2-1; V: TRBV10-3; D: TRBD2
DNA: TGTGCCAGCAGAAGGACTAGCGGGGACCAAGAGACCCAGTACTTC; CDR3: CASRRTSGDQETQYF; J: TRBJ2-5; V: TRBV6-4; D: TRBD2
DNA: TGTGCCAGCAGCTTCGGGACAGATTACACTGAAGCTTTCTTT; CDR3: CASSFGTDYTEAFF; J: TRBJ1-1; V: TRBV7-2; D: TRBD1
DNA: TGTGCCAGCAGCTTAGGACCGGGACTAGCGGAAGATACGCAGTATTTT; CDR3: CASSLGPGLAEDTQYF; J: TRBJ2-3; V: TRBV7-6; D: TRBD2
DNA: TGCGCCAGCAGTGATGGAGCGGCCCGTGGAGCAGATACGCAGTATTTT; CDR3: CASSDGAARGADTQYF; J: TRBJ2-3; V: TRBV10-1; D: .
DNA: TGTGCCAGCAGCGCCGTGGGTATTCCGGGACTAGTCGACAATGAGCAGTTCTTC; CDR3: CASSAVGIPGLVDNEQFF; J: TRBJ2-1; V: TRBV7-8; D: TRBD2
DNA: TGCGCCAGCAGCTTGGGACCGGACAGGAGCTCCTACGAGCAGTACTTC; CDR3: CASSLGPDRSSYEQYF; J: TRBJ2-7; V: TRBV5-1; D: TRBD1
DNA: TGTGCCAGCAGATGGACTAGCGGGAGTCATGAGCAGTTCTTC; CDR3: CASRWTSGSHEQFF; J: TRBJ2-1; V: TRBV5-6; D: TRBD2
DNA: TGTGCCATCAGTGCTGGGGACAGGCCTAGGGAGCAGTACTTC; CDR3: CAISAGDRPREQYF; J: TRBJ2-7; V: TRBV10-3; D: TRBD1
DNA: TGTGCCAGCAGTCCCCCTTCGGCAGGGGCCCCCATGCAGTACTTC; CDR3: CASSPPSAGAPMQYF; J: TRBJ2-5; V: TRBV25-1; D: .
DNA: TGCGCCAGCAGCATGACAGGGCAACGTGAAAAACTGTTTTTT; CDR3: CASSMTGQREKLFF; J: TRBJ1-4; V: TRBV5-1; D: TRBD1
DNA: TGTGCCAGCAGTTACTTAGGACAGGGCGGGGGAAACACCATATATTTT; CDR3: CASSYLGQGGGNTIYF; J: TRBJ1-3; V: TRBV6-5; D: TRBD1
DNA: TGTGCCAGCAGCAGGCAAGGACAGGGGGCCGGCTACACCTTC; CDR3: CASSRQGQGAGYTF; J: TRBJ1-2; V: TRBV11-2; D: TRBD1
DNA: TGTGCCACCCTAGGGGGTCCCGGGGAGCTGTTTTTT; CDR3: CATLGGPGELFF; J: TRBJ2-2; V: TRBV10-3; D: .
DNA: TGTGCCAGCAGTTCCTCCACAGGGGTTATGTACAATGAGCAGTTCTTC; CDR3: CASSSSTGVMYNEQFF; J: TRBJ2-1; V: TRBV28; D: TRBD1
DNA: TGCGCCAGCAGTCGGAGTCCCTCGGAAGGCTACACCTTC; CDR3: CASSRSPSEGYTF; J: TRBJ1-2; V: TRBV5-1; D: .
DNA: TGTGCCAGCAGTTTGGGGGGGTGGGGAGAGACCCAGTACTTC; CDR3: CASSLGGWGETQYF; J: TRBJ2-5; V: TRBV27; D: TRBD2
DNA: TGTGCCAGCAGCTTAGCGCGAAGATCGAGCGGGATAGATGAATGGCAGTACTTC; CDR3: CASSLARRSSGIDEWQYF; J: TRBJ2-7; V: TRBV7-2; D: TRBD2
DNA: TGTGCCAGCAGCGTAGCGAGCCCCTCTAGCCGCGAGACCCAGTACTTC; CDR3: CASSVASPSSRETQYF; J: TRBJ2-5; V: TRBV9; D: .
DNA: TGTGCCAGCAGTTCGCTGTCGGGACAGTCTTCCTACGAGCAGTACTTC; CDR3: CASSSLSGQSSYEQYF; J: TRBJ2-7; V: TRBV27; D: TRBD1
DNA: TGTGCCAGCCAGGGGGGCGGCTACGAGCAGTACTTC; CDR3: CASQGGGYEQYF; J: TRBJ2-7; V: TRBV7-9; D: .
DNA: TGTGCCAGCAGGAAAAGTAGGGGGCAGGGAGAGACCCAGTACTTC; CDR3: CASRKSRGQGETQYF; J: TRBJ2-5; V: TRBV28; D: TRBD1
DNA: TGTGCCAGCAGTGTATATAAGAGCTCCTACAATGAGCAGTTCTTC; CDR3: CASSVYKSSYNEQFF; J: TRBJ2-1; V: TRBV6-1; D: .
DNA: TGTGCCAGTAGTATAGATTTGCCGGACAATGAGCAGTTCTTC; CDR3: CASSIDLPDNEQFF; J: TRBJ2-1; V: TRBV19; D: .